This TCR beta chain is drawn from a study of T cell changes during pregnancy in multiple sclerosis. Libraries were prepared by immunoSEQ multiplex PCR; TCRdb keeps only in-frame clonotypes and omits some of them. The sample yields approximately 130,000 clones, 90% to 98% seen once. Per germline, CDR1 MNHEY and CDR2 SVGAGI. The CDR3 contains 15 residues. After removal of 4 bases from V and 2 bases from J, the junction contained 5 bases not matched to a gene. The V gene is TRBV6-5, the J gene TRBJ2-3; 8 nucleotides line up with TRBD1. This sequence was found in a female donor with multiple sclerosis, enrolled in a pregnancy study. The sample in question was peripheral blood, obtained after pregnancy. The DNA for the CDR3 is TGTGCCAGCAGTTCGGGACAGGTCTACACAGATACGCAGTATTTT. Translating gives CASSSGQVYTDTQYF.